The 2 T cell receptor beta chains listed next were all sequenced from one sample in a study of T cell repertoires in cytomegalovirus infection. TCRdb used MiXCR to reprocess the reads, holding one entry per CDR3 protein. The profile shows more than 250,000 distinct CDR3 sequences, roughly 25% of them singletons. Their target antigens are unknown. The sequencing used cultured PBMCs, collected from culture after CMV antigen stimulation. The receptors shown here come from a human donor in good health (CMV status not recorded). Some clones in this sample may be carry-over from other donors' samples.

CDR3 loop: CASSFELRAGAGETQYF. The CDR3 bases are TGTGCCAGCAGCTTCGAACTGAGGGCAGGGGCGGGTGAGACCCAGTACTTC. The V gene is TRBV11-2, the J gene TRBJ2-5; D might be TRBD1 (6 bases). The CDR3 spans 17 residues. Germline CDR1 SGHAT, CDR2 FQNNGV. The V gene lost 3 bases and the J gene lost 5 bases, with 22 bases spanning the gap.

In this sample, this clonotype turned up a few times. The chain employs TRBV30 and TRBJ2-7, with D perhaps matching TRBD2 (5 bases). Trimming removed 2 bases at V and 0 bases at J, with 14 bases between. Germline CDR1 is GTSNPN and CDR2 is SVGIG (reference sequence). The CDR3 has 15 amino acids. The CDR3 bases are TGTGCCTGGAGTTCCCTCCCTAGCTACTCCTACGAGCAGTACGTC. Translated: CAWSSLPSYSYEQYV.